These 2 T cell receptor beta chains came from one sample sequenced in a study of graft-versus-host responses after intestinal transplantation. Antigens of these TCRs are unknown. Only in-frame clones appear in the TCRdb table, and some are missing; sequencing was by immunoSEQ multiplex PCR. The sample carries about 110,000 clones, roughly 90% recorded once. The source material was unstimulated CD4+ T cells sorted from spleen or lymph node cells, sampled before transplant. The receptors were gathered from a human donor who was the organ donor for an intestinal transplant.

The chain links TRBV7-9 to TRBJ1-1; 7 bases fit TRBD1. The germline gives CDR1 SEHNR, CDR2 FQNEAQ (reference sequence). The CDR3 consists of 17 residues. Trimming cost V 2 bases and J 5 bases; bases outside gene matches: 14. This CDR3 reads CASSLRRDSSRGTEAFF. DNA for the CDR3: TGTGCCAGCAGCTTACGAAGGGACAGTTCCCGAGGAACTGAAGCTTTCTTT.

The rearrangement uses TRBV6-1 and TRBJ2-4, with D uncertain. Per the germline V gene, CDR1 is MNHNS and CDR2 is SASEGT. The CDR3 length is 13 residues. Trimming took off 3 bases at V and 8 bases at J, with 11 bases between the two ends. The CDR3 DNA sequence: TGTGCCAGCAGTGAGGCTTCTGGGGACATTCAGTACTTC. Translation gives CASSEASGDIQYF.